Presented here are 19 T cell receptor beta chains from one specimen sequenced in a study of blood T cell repertoires in COVID-19. Sequencing was performed with immunoSEQ multiplex PCR; in TCRdb, only in-frame clones are kept and a portion is missing. The data contain over 200,000 clones, roughly 85% of them singletons. The sample taken for sequencing was PBMCs or T cells enriched from blood (not recorded which). The receptors were gathered from a man aged 40-55 years who had recovered from COVID-19.

V and J are TRBV30 and TRBJ1-5; possibly TRBD1 for D (6 bases). This CDR3 contains 14 residues. CDR1 and CDR2 (germline): GTSNPN, SVGIG (reference sequence). The germline V and J ends were trimmed by 3 bases and 1 base, with 10 bases remaining between them. The CDR3 DNA reads as TGTGCCTGGAGCCCCCAGGGGAGCAATCAGCCCCAGCATTTT. Its protein is CAWSPQGSNQPQHF. Together with reference TRBV30 and TRBJ1-5, the CDR3 gives the full variable domain: SQTIHQWPATLVQPVGSPLSLECTVEGTSNPNLYWYRQAAGRGLQLLFYSVGIGQISSEVPQNLSASRPQDRQFILSSKKLLLSDSGFYLCAWSPQGSNQPQHFGDGTRLSIL.

The chain carries TRBV11-2 and TRBJ1-1; the D gene is possibly TRBD1 (6 bases). V lost 3 bases to trimming and J lost 4 bases, with 18 bases between them. CDR1 and CDR2 from the germline V gene are SGHAT and FQNNGV. The length of the CDR3 is 16 residues. The CDR3 DNA follows: TGTGCCAGCAGCTTCCCCATTCGCGGGGGCGCCACTGAAGCTTTCTTT. Protein sequence: CASSFPIRGGATEAFF.

The genes are TRBV4-1 and TRBJ1-1, with TRBD1 matching over 7 bases. From germline, CDR1 is MGHRA and CDR2 YSYEKL. The CDR3 spans 14 residues. V lost 1 base and J lost 8; bases outside the gene matches: 7. The CDR3 DNA reads TGCGCCAGCAGCCAAGGGTTCCGGGACAGAGAAGCTTTCTTT. Encoded protein: CASSQGFRDREAFF.

The rearrangement joins TRBV4-1 to TRBJ2-7, with D possibly matching TRBD2 (6 bases). V gave up 0 bases and J gave up 9 bases, with 15 bases separating them. CDR1 is MGHRA and CDR2 is YSYEKL in the germline V gene. There are 14 residues in the CDR3. The CDR3 DNA follows: TGCGCCAGCAGCCAAGATGGGATAGGGGAGGCGCAGTACTTC. It translates to CASSQDGIGEAQYF.

V usage is TRBV7-6 and J usage is TRBJ2-1, with D possibly matching TRBD1 (6 bases). V shed 4 bases and J shed 1 base, with 11 bases lying between them. Germline V gene data show CDR1 as SGHVS and CDR2 as FNYEAQ. This CDR3 region has 15 residues. DNA for the CDR3: TGTGCCAGCAGCTCCATGAGGGGGTCCTACAATGAGCAGTTCTTC. Translating gives CASSSMRGSYNEQFF.

The CDR3 nucleotides read TGTGCCAGCACCAACGGGTACGGGGTCACTGAAGCTTTCTTT. It encodes CASTNGYGVTEAFF. The chain has TRBV7-2 and TRBJ1-1; D not certain. CDR3 length: 14 residues. V lost 7 bases and J 4 bases, leaving 16 bases between the germline ends. CDR1 is SGHTA, CDR2 FQGNSA, per germline. Looking up the rest from reference TRBV7-2 and TRBJ1-1 gives the full variable domain: GAGVSQSPSNKVTEKGKDVELRCDPISGHTALYWYRQSLGQGLEFLIYFQGNSAPDKSGLPSDRFSAERTGGSVSTLTIQRTQQEDSAVYLCASTNGYGVTEAFFGQGTRLTVV.

V usage is TRBV24-1 and J usage is TRBJ2-3; the D is unclear. There are 12 residues in the CDR3. Germline V gives CDR1 KGHDR, CDR2 SFDVKD. V lost 4 bases and J lost 2, with 3 bases in between. DNA of the CDR3: TGTGCCACCAGTGACTACACAGATACGCAGTATTTT. Amino acids: CATSDYTDTQYF.

Written as DNA, the CDR3 is TGTGCCAGCAGCTTCCTCGTCGGGATCCAAGAGACCCAGTACTTC. This translates into CASSFLVGIQETQYF. V gene TRBV5-4 combines with J gene TRBJ2-5, with D perhaps matching TRBD2 (5 bases). The CDR3 is 15 residues long. The germline V gene encodes CDR1 SGHNT and CDR2 YYREEE (reference sequence). V was clipped by 2 bases and J by 1 base, with 12 bases between them.

The chain links TRBV10-3 to TRBJ1-1; no definite D call. Germline V gene lookup returns CDR1 ENHRY and CDR2 SYGVKD. The CDR3 is 14 amino acids. V shed 7 bases and J shed 0 bases, with 12 bases lying between them. CDR3 protein: CAITAGGLNTEAFF. The CDR3, as DNA: TGTGCCATCACGGCGGGCGGATTGAACACTGAAGCTTTCTTT.

The chain employs TRBV30 and TRBJ1-6, with D maybe TRBD1 (6 bases). V shed 2 bases and J shed 7 bases, with 15 bases lying between them. The CDR3 is 15 amino acids. The germline V gene has CDR1 GTSNPN and CDR2 SVGIG (reference sequence). CDR3 in DNA: TGTGCCTGGAGTACGGGACACTCAACGAATTCACCCCTCCACTTT. Translating gives CAWSTGHSTNSPLHF. Full variable domain (outside the CDR3, taken from reference TRBV30 and TRBJ1-6): SQTIHQWPATLVQPVGSPLSLECTVEGTSNPNLYWYRQAAGRGLQLLFYSVGIGQISSEVPQNLSASRPQDRQFILSSKKLLLSDSGFYLCAWSTGHSTNSPLHFGNGTRLTVT.

The chain is built from TRBV28 and TRBJ2-3; TRBD2 agrees at 10 bases. The CDR3 sequence is 17 residues long. The J segment lost 0 bases and the V segment lost 3 bases, leaving 6 bases of the junction unmatched. Germline values: CDR1 MDHEN, CDR2 SYDVKM. The chain's CDR3 is CASSLGGLAASTDTQYF. The CDR3 DNA is TGTGCCAGCAGTTTGGGAGGACTAGCGGCTAGCACAGATACGCAGTATTTT.

This chain uses TRBV10-1 with TRBJ2-5, with 8 nucleotides matching TRBD1. The V gene end was trimmed by 10 bases and the J gene end by 2 bases; junction bases not matched to a gene: 6. Germline CDR1 reads WNHNN; CDR2 reads SYGVQD (reference sequence). The CDR3 spans 13 residues. The DNA of the CDR3 is TGCGCCAAAACGGGACAGGCTCAAGAGACCCAGTACTTC. Its translation: CAKTGQAQETQYF.

V and J are TRBV28 and TRBJ1-5, with TRBD1 as a possible D gene (5 bases). Germline values: CDR1 MDHEN, CDR2 SYDVKM. The CDR3 contains 16 residues. V lost 2 bases to trimming and J lost 1 base, with 12 bases between them. Here the CDR3 DNA reads TGTGCCAGCAGTTTAGGGGCAGGAAGGAGCAATCAGCCCCAGCATTTT. This encodes CASSLGAGRSNQPQHF.

The V gene is TRBV19, the J gene TRBJ1-2; unclear D gene. Germline V gene data show CDR1 as LNHDA and CDR2 as SQIVND (reference sequence). The V end lost 0 bases, the J end lost 0 bases, and 11 bases lay between the germline ends. The CDR3 has 16 amino acids. For the CDR3, the DNA is TGTGCCAGTAGTATAGATCTATTGGTCTCTAACTATGGCTACACCTTC. Translated: CASSIDLLVSNYGYTF.

The chain links TRBV30 to TRBJ2-5, with D perhaps TRBD2 (5 bases). CDR3 size: 14 residues. CDR1 is GTSNPN, CDR2 SVGIG, per germline (reference sequence). The V gene lost 5 bases and the J gene lost 4 bases, with 17 bases spanning the gap. CDR3 loop: CAWGLGDGGETQYF. Written as DNA, the CDR3 is TGTGCCTGGGGGCTGGGAGACGGTGGAGAGACCCAGTACTTC.

The J gene is TRBJ2-7, the V gene TRBV28; 11 bases match TRBD2. The CDR3 consists of 17 residues. Germline-derived CDR1 and CDR2 are MDHEN and SYDVKM. Unmatched junction bases numbered 8, after V lost 4 bases and J lost 0 bases. The CDR3 loop reads CASSSIGTSGSSYEQYF. The CDR3 DNA is TGTGCCAGCAGTTCCATCGGGACTAGCGGAAGCTCCTACGAGCAGTACTTC.

The chain links TRBV13 to TRBJ2-3; TRBD2 matches at 7 bases. Germline CDR1 reads PRHDT; CDR2 reads FYEKMQ (reference sequence). The CDR3 is made up of 13 amino acids. The J segment lost 6 bases and the V segment lost 3 bases, leaving 3 bases of the junction unmatched. The CDR3 region is CASSFGDYDTQYF. The CDR3, as DNA: TGTGCCAGCAGCTTCGGGGACTATGATACGCAGTATTTT.

The chain joins TRBV11-3 to TRBJ2-3; 10 bases fit TRBD1. CDR1 SGHNT and CDR2 YENEEA come from the germline V gene. CDR3 size: 14 residues. With V trimmed by 5 bases and J by 4 bases, 3 bases remained unmatched. The CDR3 DNA reads as TGTGCCAGCAGCCCAGGACAGGGGGCAGATACGCAGTATTTT. As protein: CASSPGQGADTQYF.

The chain carries TRBV3-1 (or the pseudogene TRBV3-2) and TRBJ2-7, with 8 nucleotides matching TRBD1. After removal of 4 bases from V and 7 bases from J, the junction contained 12 bases not matched to a gene. The CDR3 contains 15 residues. Per the germline V gene, CDR1 is LGHDT and CDR2 is YNNKEL (reference sequence). CDR3 bases: TGTGCCAGCAGCCCGTTCGGACAGGGTTCGGTAGAGCAGTACTTC. Its protein is CASSPFGQGSVEQYF.